This TCR beta chain is drawn from a study of chemoradiotherapy in HPV16-positive cancers. Study overall: A couple of HPV16-positive patients' cells yielded candidate HPV-specific clones and common motifs.

A note on this clone: Its antigen is still unknown.

Repeated repertoire sampling spanned the course of chemoradiotherapy. In germline, CDR1 is MGHDK, CDR2 SYGVNS. This CDR3 has 10 amino acids. V lost 5 bases to trimming and J lost 10 bases, with 8 bases between them. Using immunoSEQ multiplex PCR, the repertoire was profiled, and TCRdb retains in-frame clones only, with some absent. The repertoire consists of a few thousand clones, with around 80% occurring once and the leading ten covering about 39%. Study-wide points: Candidate HPV-specific clones and E7-related TCR motifs grew in tumor during treatment. Better recurrence-free survival went with HPV-responsive T-cell expansion in HPV16-positive patients.

V gene TRBV25-1 combines with J gene TRBJ1-1; unclear D gene. This specimen was taken from a patient who underwent chemoradiotherapy. The receptor was derived from a human donor with HPV-associated anogenital cancer. In nucleotides, the CDR3 is TGTGCCAGCAGTCCTTCTGGAGCTTTCTTT. Its protein is CASSPSGAFF.